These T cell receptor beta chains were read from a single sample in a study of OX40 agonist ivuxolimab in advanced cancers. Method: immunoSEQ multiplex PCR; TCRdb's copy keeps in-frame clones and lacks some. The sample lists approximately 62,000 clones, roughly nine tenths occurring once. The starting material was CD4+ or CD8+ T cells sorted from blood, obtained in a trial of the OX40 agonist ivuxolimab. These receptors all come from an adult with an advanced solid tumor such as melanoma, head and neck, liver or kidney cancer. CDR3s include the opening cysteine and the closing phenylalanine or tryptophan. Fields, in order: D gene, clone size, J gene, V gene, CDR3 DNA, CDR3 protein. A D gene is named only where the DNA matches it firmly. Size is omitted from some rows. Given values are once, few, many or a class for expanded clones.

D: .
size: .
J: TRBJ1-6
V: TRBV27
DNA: TGTGCCAGCAGGTTCGGAGCGAATTCACCCCTCCACTTT
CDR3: CASRFGANSPLHF

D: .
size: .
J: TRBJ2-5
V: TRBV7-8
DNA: TGTGCCAGCAGCGCTCTACTCAGGGGGGAGTACCAAGAGACCCAGTACTTC
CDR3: CASSALLRGEYQETQYF

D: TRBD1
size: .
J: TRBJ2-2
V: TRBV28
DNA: TGTGCCAGCAAATCGGGACAGCTGAACACCGGGGAGCTGTTTTTT
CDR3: CASKSGQLNTGELFF

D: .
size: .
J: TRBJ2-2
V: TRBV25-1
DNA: TGTGCCAGCAGTGAATATCAGACCGGGGAGCTGTTTTTT
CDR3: CASSEYQTGELFF

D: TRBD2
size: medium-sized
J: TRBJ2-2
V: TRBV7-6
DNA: TGTGCCAGCAGCATTACTAGCGGGAGAAGTGTCGGGGAGCTGTTTTTT
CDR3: CASSITSGRSVGELFF

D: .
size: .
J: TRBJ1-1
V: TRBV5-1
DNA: TGCGCCAGCAGCTTCGGACAGTCGTTTGAAGCTTTCTTT
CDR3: CASSFGQSFEAFF

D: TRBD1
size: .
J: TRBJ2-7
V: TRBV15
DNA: TGTGCCACCAGCAGCGACAGGGGTGACGAGCAGTACTTC
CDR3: CATSSDRGDEQYF

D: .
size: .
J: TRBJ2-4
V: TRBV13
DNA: TGTGCCAGCAGCTTTAGATCGACAGGACCTCTCAAAAACATTCAGTACTTC
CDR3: CASSFRSTGPLKNIQYF

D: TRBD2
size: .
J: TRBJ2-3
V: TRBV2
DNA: TGTGCCAGCAGTGAAGCGCTCTCGACTAGCGGGAGGGATACGCAGTATTTT
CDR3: CASSEALSTSGRDTQYF

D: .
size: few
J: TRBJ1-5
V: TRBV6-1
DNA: TGTGCCAGCAGTGCGACCCTGGCGCCCCAGCATTTT
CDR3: CASSATLAPQHF

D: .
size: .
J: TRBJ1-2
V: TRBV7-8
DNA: TGTGCCAGCAGCTTGGGAGGGAACTATGGCTACACCTTC
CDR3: CASSLGGNYGYTF

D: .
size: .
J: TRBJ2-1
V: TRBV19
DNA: TGTGCCAGTAGTATGGGGGGGCTCAGCTACAATGAGCAGTTCTTC
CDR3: CASSMGGLSYNEQFF

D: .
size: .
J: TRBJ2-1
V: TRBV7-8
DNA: TGTGCCAGCAGCTTAGCGCCAGGGGAGGTTATCCATGAGCAGTTCTTC
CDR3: CASSLAPGEVIHEQFF

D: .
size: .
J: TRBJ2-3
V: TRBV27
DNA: TGTGCCAGCAGTTTAATCTTCGGCGGGCTAAATACGCAGTATTTT
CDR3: CASSLIFGGLNTQYF

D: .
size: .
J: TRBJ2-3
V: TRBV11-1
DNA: TGTGCCAGCAGCCCATGGGGGCAAGGACCAGATACGCAGTATTTT
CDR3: CASSPWGQGPDTQYF

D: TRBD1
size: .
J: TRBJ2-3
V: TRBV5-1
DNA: TGCGCCAGCGGCGTGACAGGGATTTTAGATACGCAGTATTTT
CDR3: CASGVTGILDTQYF

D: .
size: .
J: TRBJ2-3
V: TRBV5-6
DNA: TGTGCCAGCAGCTCCCGGGACATGAGGGTTCCAGATACGCAGTATTTT
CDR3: CASSSRDMRVPDTQYF

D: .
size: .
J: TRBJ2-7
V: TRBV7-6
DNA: TGTGCCAGCAGCTCTACTAACACCCATGTGGGCGAGCAGTACTTC
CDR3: CASSSTNTHVGEQYF

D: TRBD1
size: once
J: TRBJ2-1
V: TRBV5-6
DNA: TGTGCCAGCAGCTTCGGGACAGGGGTCCATGAGCAGTTCTTC
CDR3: CASSFGTGVHEQFF

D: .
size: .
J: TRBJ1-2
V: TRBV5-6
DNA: TGTGCCAGCAGCTTATTAGACGGGAACTATGGCTACACCTTC
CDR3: CASSLLDGNYGYTF

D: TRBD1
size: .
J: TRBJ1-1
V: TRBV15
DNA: TGTGCCACCAGCAGAACAGGGGCCGGCTCTGAAGCTTTCTTT
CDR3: CATSRTGAGSEAFF

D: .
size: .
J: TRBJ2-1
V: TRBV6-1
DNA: TGTGCCAGCAGTGAAGCAGGTCCCTGGGAGCAGTTCTTC
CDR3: CASSEAGPWEQFF

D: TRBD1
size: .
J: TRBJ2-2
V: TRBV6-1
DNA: TGTGCCAGCAGAGAACTCCGGACAGGGGGGACCGGGGAGCTGTTTTTT
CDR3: CASRELRTGGTGELFF

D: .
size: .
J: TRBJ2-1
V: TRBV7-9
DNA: TGTGCCAGCAGCTTAAACGACCTAATGGGCGTTCCTTCTTATGAGCAGTTCTTC
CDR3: CASSLNDLMGVPSYEQFF

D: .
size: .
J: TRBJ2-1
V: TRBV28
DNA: TGTGCCAGCAGTTCCCCGCGGGCGTCCTACAATGAGCAGTTCTTC
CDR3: CASSSPRASYNEQFF

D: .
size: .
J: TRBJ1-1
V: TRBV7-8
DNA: TGTGCCAGCAGCCTTATGATCGGGGCCGTGGGACACCCGGAGAGTCCGAACACTGAAGCTTTCTTT
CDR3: CASSLMIGAVGHPESPNTEAFF

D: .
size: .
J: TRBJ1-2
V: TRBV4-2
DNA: TGTGCCAGCAGCCAACACTGGGGGGCATTATTGGGCTATGGCTACACCTTC
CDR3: CASSQHWGALLGYGYTF

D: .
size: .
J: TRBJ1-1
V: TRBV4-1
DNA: TGCGCCAGCAGCCAAGAGGAGGGGTCTAGGGGGGAAGCTTTCTTT
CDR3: CASSQEEGSRGEAFF

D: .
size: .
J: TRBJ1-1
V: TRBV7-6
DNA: TGTGCCAGCAGCTTAGGAGAGGGTTGGACCACTGAAGCTTTCTTT
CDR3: CASSLGEGWTTEAFF

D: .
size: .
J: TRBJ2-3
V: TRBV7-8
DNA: TGTGCCAGCAGGTCGGAATCTAGCACAGATACGCAGTATTTT
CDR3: CASRSESSTDTQYF

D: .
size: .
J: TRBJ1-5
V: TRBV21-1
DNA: TGTGCCAGCAGCAAAGCGCTTTGGGCGGGACAGGGCAAGGGGAAGAGCAATCAGCCCCAGCATTTT
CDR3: CASSKALWAGQGKGKSNQPQHF

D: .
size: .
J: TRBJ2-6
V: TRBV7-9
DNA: TGTGCCAGCAGCTTCCGGGGTTCTAGGGGCGTCCTGACTTTC
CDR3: CASSFRGSRGVLTF

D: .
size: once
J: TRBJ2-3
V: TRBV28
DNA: TGTGCCAGCCTCCAGGCGAGCGGAGACTACACAGATACGCAGTATTTT
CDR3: CASLQASGDYTDTQYF

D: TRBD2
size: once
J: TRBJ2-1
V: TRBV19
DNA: TGTGCCAGTACGACTAGCTTTGGGTACAATGAGCAGTTCTTC
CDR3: CASTTSFGYNEQFF

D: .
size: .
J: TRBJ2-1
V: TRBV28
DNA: TGTGCCAGCAGCCAAACCCAGGGGCCGTACAATGAGCAGTTCTTC
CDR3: CASSQTQGPYNEQFF

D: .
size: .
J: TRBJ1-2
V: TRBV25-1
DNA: TGTGCCAGCAATGGGAGGGGTGGGGGCTACACCTTC
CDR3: CASNGRGGGYTF

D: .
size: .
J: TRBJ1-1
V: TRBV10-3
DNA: TGTGCCATCAGCGACACAGGGATCTCTTCTGAAGCTTTCTTT
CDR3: CAISDTGISSEAFF

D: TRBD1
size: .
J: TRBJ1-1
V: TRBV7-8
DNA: TGTGCCAGCAGCTTTATATCTGGGACAGGGCCCTTGAACACTGAAGCTTTCTTT
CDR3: CASSFISGTGPLNTEAFF

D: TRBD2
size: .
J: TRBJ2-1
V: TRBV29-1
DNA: TGCAGCGCCCCACGGGCTAGCGGGATCAATGAGCAGTTCTTC
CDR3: CSAPRASGINEQFF

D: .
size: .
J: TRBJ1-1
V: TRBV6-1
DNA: TGTGCCAGCAGTGAAGCGGGGAACACTGAAGCTTTCTTT
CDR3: CASSEAGNTEAFF

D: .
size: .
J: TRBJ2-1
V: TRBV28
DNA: TGTGCCAGCAGTTTATACGTGGGATCCTACAATGAGCAGTTCTTC
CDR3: CASSLYVGSYNEQFF

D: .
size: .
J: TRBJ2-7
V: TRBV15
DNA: TGTGCCACCAGCAGCCGACAGGTCGGCGAGCAGTACTTC
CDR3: CATSSRQVGEQYF

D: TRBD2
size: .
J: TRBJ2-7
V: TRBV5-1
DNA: TGCGCCAGCAGCTTGGGTGGCGGGAGGTCGTCCTACGAGCAGTACTTC
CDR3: CASSLGGGRSSYEQYF

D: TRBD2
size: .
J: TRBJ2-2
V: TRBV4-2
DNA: TGTGCCAGCAGCCAAGAGCTAGCGGAACACACCGGGGAGCTGTTTTTT
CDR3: CASSQELAEHTGELFF